The sequence of this TCR beta chain was determined in a study of beta chain features in type 1 diabetes. Germline assignment: CDR1 SQVTM and CDR2 ANQGSEA. Losses at the gene ends were 5 bases for V and 7 bases for J; bases not matched to a gene: 9. The CDR3 is 13 residues long. All of the isolated RNA was reverse transcribed, so expressed TCRB transcripts were sequenced. Profiled with immunoSEQ multiplex PCR; TCRdb holds only in-frame clones, not every one. The sample carries over 650,000 clones, over 12% recorded once. As concerns this clone: Its specificity is unknown.

Sorting of CD4+ naive, central memory, regulatory and stem cell-like memory cells was performed via CD45RO/CCR7/CD25/CD127/CD95/CD27. Study-wide results and caveats: Whether TCRB rearrangement is influenced by HLA type went unresolved here. Among type 1 diabetes patients, VDJ junctions had fewer insertions and more deletions. In all four CD4+ subsets, TCRB CDR3 length was significantly, moderately reduced in type 1 diabetes.

This rearrangement joins TRBV29-1 to TRBJ2-3; the match to TRBD1 covers 7 bases. The sequence came from a young man with type 1 diabetes. What was sequenced was naive CD4+ T cells from blood. CDR3 coding DNA: TGCAGCGTTTCCGCGCAACAGGGGAATACGCAGTATTTT. Translating it yields CSVSAQQGNTQYF.